The sample holds many counts of the clone carrying this TCR beta chain. Its antigen is currently unknown. The J segment lost 4 bases and the V segment lost 3 bases, leaving 9 bases of the junction unmatched. Looked up from germline, CDR1 is SGHRS and CDR2 is YFSETQ. The CDR3 spans 15 residues. Authors of the study amplified TCR beta CDR3 regions from RNA transcripts. Primed by the HTBI set, a first-round RT-PCR was run on the TCR CDR3. Each CDR3 protein is one row after TCRdb ran MiXCR on the multiplex PCR reads. This sample carries some 570,000 distinct CDR3 sequences, 14% of them seen once, and the ten largest clones take about 7%. On the basis of clinical symptoms, serum thyroxine and TRAb, thyroid ultrasound and orbital computed tomography, diagnoses were made. This sample is part of a study of T cells in Graves' hyperthyroidism and ophthalmopathy. Notes on the study in general: Ophthalmopathy and stable hyperthyroidism were separated by a 13 V-J model.

Input material: blood. The clonotype originates from a woman under 30 with Graves' ophthalmopathy. The chain is built from TRBV5-1 and TRBJ1-1, with 7 bases that match TRBD1. The CDR3 sequence is CASSYYRGGATEAFF. DNA for the CDR3: TGCGCCAGCAGCTACTACAGGGGAGGTGCCACTGAAGCTTTCTTT.